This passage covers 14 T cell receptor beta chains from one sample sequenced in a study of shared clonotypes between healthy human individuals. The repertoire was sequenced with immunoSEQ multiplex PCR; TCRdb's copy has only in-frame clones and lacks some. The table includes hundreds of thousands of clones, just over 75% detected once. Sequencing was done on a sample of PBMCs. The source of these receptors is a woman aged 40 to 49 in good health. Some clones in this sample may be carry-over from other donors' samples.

CDR3 in DNA: TGTGCCAGCAGCTTTAGGGGGGCCTACGAGCAGTACTTC. Amino acid sequence: CASSFRGAYEQYF. The chain employs TRBV5-8 and TRBJ2-7; the D call may be TRBD1 or TRBD2 (6 bases each). This CDR3 has 13 amino acids. Trimming took off 2 bases at V and 2 bases at J, with 8 bases between the two ends. Germline CDR1 SGHTS, CDR2 YDEGEE. The full variable domain, rest sourced from reference TRBV5-8 and TRBJ2-7, is EAGVTQSPTHLIKTRGQQATLRCSPISGHTSVYWYQQALGLGLQFLLWYDEGEERNRGNFPPRFSGRQFPNYSSELNVNALELEDSALYLCASSFRGAYEQYFGPGTRLTVT.

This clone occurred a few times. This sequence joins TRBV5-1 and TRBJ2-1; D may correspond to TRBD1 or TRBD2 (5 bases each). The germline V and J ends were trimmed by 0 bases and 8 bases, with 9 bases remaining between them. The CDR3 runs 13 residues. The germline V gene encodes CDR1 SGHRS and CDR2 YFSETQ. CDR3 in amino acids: CASSLGDGDEQFF. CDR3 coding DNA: TGCGCCAGCAGCTTGGGGGACGGGGATGAGCAGTTCTTC. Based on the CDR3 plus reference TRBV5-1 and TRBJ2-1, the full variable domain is KAGVTQTPRYLIKTRGQQVTLSCSPISGHRSVSWYQQTPGQGLQFLFEYFSETQRNKGNFPGRFSGRQFSNSRSEMNVSTLELGDSALYLCASSLGDGDEQFFGPGTRLTVL.

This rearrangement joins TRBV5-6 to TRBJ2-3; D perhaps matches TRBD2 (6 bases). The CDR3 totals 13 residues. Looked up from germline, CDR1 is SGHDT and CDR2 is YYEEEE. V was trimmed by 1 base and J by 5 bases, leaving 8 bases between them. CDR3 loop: CASSLFGGDTQYF. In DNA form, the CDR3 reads TGTGCCAGCAGCTTGTTCGGGGGAGATACGCAGTATTTT.

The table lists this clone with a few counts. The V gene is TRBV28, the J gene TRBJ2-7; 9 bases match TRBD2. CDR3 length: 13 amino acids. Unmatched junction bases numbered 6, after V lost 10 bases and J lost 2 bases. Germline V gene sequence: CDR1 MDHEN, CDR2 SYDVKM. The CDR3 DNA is TGTGCCACAGGACTAGCGAGAGCCTACGAGCAGTACTTC. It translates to CATGLARAYEQYF.

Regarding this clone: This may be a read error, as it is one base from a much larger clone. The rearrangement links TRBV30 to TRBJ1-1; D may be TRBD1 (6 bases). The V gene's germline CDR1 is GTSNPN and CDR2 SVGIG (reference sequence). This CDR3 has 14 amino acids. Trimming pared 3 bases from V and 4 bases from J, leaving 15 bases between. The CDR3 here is CAWSQGRGSTEAFF. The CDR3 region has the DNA TGTGCCTGGAGCCAGGGGAGGGGGAGCACTGAAGCTTTCTTT.

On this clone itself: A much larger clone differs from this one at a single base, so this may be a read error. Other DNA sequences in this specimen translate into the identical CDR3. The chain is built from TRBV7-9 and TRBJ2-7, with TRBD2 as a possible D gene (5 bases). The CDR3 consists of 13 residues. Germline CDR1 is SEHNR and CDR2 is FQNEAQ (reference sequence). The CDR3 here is CASSPWAEVEQYF. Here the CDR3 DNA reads TGTGCTAGCAGCCCCTGGGCGGAGGTCGAGCAGTACTTC.

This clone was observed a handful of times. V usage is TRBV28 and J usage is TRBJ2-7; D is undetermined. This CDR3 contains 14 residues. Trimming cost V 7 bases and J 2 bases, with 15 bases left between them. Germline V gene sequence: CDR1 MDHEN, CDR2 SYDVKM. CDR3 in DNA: TGTGCCAGCAACCACCCTGGCGGCACCTACGAGCAGTACTTC. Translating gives CASNHPGGTYEQYF. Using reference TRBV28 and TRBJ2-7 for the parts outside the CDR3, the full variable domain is DVKVTQSSRYLVKRTGEKVFLECVQDMDHENMFWYRQDPGLGLRLIYFSYDVKMKEKGDIPEGYSVSREKKERFSLILESASTNQTSMYLCASNHPGGTYEQYFGPGTRLTVT.

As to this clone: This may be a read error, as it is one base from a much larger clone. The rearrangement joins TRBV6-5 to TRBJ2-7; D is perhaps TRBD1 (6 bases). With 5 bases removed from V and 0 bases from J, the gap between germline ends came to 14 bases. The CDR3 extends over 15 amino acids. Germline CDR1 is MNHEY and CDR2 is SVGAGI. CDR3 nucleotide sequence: TGTGCCAGCAGTGGACCGGGACACCCCTCCTACGAGCAGTACTTC. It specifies CASSGPGHPSYEQYF.

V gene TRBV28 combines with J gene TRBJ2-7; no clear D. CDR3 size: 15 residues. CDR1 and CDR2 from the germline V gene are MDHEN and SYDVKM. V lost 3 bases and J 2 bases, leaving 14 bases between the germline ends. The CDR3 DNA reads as TGTGCCAGCAGTTTCCAGTCATTAGGTACCTACGAGCAGTACTTC. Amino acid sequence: CASSFQSLGTYEQYF.

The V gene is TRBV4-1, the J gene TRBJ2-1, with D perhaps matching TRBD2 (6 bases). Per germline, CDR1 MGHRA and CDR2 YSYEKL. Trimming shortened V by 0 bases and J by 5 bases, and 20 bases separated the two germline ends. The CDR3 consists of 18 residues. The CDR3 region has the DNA TGCGCCAGCAGCCAAGATATCCCGACTAGTAGGAATAACAATGAGCAGTTCTTC. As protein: CASSQDIPTSRNNNEQFF.

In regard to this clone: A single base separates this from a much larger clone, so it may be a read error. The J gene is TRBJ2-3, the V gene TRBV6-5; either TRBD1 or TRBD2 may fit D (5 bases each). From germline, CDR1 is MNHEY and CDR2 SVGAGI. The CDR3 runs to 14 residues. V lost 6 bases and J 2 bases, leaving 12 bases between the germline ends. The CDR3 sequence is CASRLGAVTDTQYF. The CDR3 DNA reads TGTGCCAGCAGGCTCGGGGCCGTCACAGATACGCAGTATTTT.

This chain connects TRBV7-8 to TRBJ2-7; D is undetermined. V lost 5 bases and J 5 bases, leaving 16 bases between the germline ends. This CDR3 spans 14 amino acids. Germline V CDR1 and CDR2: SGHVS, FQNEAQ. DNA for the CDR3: TGTGCCAGCAGCCCGAATAGAGAAAGCCACGAGCAGTACTTC. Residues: CASSPNRESHEQYF.

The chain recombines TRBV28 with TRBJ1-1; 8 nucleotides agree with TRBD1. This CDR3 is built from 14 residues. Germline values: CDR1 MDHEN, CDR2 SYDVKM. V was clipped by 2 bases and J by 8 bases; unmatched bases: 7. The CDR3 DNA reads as TGTGCCAGCAGTTTAGGTGACAGGGACAGGGAAGCTTTCTTT. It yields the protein CASSLGDRDREAFF. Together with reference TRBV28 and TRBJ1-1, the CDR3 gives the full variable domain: DVKVTQSSRYLVKRTGEKVFLECVQDMDHENMFWYRQDPGLGLRLIYFSYDVKMKEKGDIPEGYSVSREKKERFSLILESASTNQTSMYLCASSLGDRDREAFFGQGTRLTVV.

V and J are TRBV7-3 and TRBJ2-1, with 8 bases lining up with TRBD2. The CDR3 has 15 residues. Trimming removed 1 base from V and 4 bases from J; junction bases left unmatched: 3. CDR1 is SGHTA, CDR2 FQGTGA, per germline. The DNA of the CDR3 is TGTGCCAGCAGCTTAAGAGCGGGAGTTTACAATGAGCAGTTCTTC. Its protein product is CASSLRAGVYNEQFF.